Following are 18 T cell receptor beta chains from one sample sequenced in a study of blood T cell repertoires in COVID-19. Clones were sequenced by immunoSEQ multiplex PCR, and TCRdb holds only the in-frame ones, with some missing. The table records over 250,000 clones, 88% of them present only once. Source material: PBMCs or T cells enriched from blood (not recorded which). The receptor source for this set is a woman aged 50 to 60 who had recovered from COVID-19.

The rearrangement links TRBV19 to TRBJ2-5, with 11 bases matching TRBD1. CDR1 is LNHDA, CDR2 SQIVND, per germline (reference sequence). CDR3 length: 15 amino acids. J gave up 3 bases and V 4 bases, and 4 bases lay outside the gene matches. CDR3 loop: CASSNRDRGEETQYF. The DNA of the CDR3 is TGTGCCAGTAGTAACCGGGACAGGGGGGAAGAGACCCAGTACTTC.

V gene TRBV11-2 combines with J gene TRBJ2-7; possible D gene TRBD2, 6 bases. This CDR3 is 15 amino acids long. Trimming took 1 base from V and 3 from J, leaving 13 bases between them. Germline V CDR1 and CDR2: SGHAT, FQNNGV. For the CDR3, the DNA is TGTGCCAGCAGCTTAGGGACTGCCGGGAGCTACGAGCAGTACTTC. It yields the protein CASSLGTAGSYEQYF.

V usage is TRBV6-5 and J usage is TRBJ2-7, with 9 bases aligning to TRBD2. Germline trimming cut 4 bases from V and 2 bases from J; bases unmatched to any gene: 9. Germline CDR1 MNHEY, CDR2 SVGAGI. The CDR3 runs 16 residues. The CDR3 loop reads CASSSRTSAATYEQYF. CDR3 sequence (DNA): TGTGCCAGCAGTTCAAGGACTAGCGCGGCTACCTACGAGCAGTACTTC.

The rearrangement joins TRBV7-9 to TRBJ2-1; D not resolved. CDR1 is SEHNR and CDR2 is FQNEAQ in the germline V gene (reference sequence). V lost 2 bases and J 3 bases, leaving 5 bases between the germline ends. The CDR3 is 13 amino acids. The CDR3 here is CASSLPSYNEQFF. As DNA, the CDR3 is TGTGCCAGCAGCTTACCTAGCTACAATGAGCAGTTCTTC.

This clone occurred once. The V call is TRBV11-2, the J call TRBJ1-1, with D possibly matching TRBD1 (6 bases). CDR1 SGHAT and CDR2 FQNNGV come from the germline V gene. This CDR3 is built from 13 residues. Trimming cost V 6 bases and J 1 base, with 9 bases left between them. CDR3 amino acids: CASRQQGNTEAFF. CDR3 bases: TGTGCCAGCAGGCAACAGGGGAACACTGAAGCTTTCTTT. Full variable domain (rest looked up from reference TRBV11-2 and TRBJ1-1): EAGVAQSPRYKIIEKRQSVAFWCNPISGHATLYWYQQILGQGPKLLIQFQNNGVVDDSQLPKDRFSAERLKGVDSTLKIQPAKLEDSAVYLCASRQQGNTEAFFGQGTRLTVV.

The genes are TRBV7-9 and TRBJ2-2; possible D gene TRBD2, 5 bases. This CDR3 is built from 14 residues. V gave up 4 bases and J gave up 3 bases, with 9 bases separating them. Germline V gene data show CDR1 as SEHNR and CDR2 as FQNEAQ (reference sequence). As DNA, the CDR3 is TGTGCCAGCAGCTCGGGGTGGGACACCGGGGAGCTGTTTTTT. Amino acid sequence: CASSSGWDTGELFF. The complete variable domain, with remaining parts taken from reference TRBV7-9 and TRBJ2-2, reads DTGVSQNPRHKITKRGQNVTFRCDPISEHNRLYWYRQTLGQGPEFLTYFQNEAQLEKSRLLSDRFSAERPKGSFSTLEIQRTEQGDSAMYLCASSSGWDTGELFFGEGSRLTVL.

This chain joins TRBV6-6 and TRBJ1-3, with 7 bases aligning to TRBD1. CDR1 and CDR2 (germline): MNHNY, SVGAGI (reference sequence). The CDR3 loop spans 16 amino acids. With 4 bases clipped from V and 0 bases from J, the junction kept 6 bases outside the gene matches. CDR3 DNA: TGTGCCAGCAGTTCCGGGGACAGCTACTCTGGAAACACCATATATTTT. Its protein product is CASSSGDSYSGNTIYF.

CDR3 region: CASSGFKGLVINNEQFF. Here the CDR3 DNA reads TGTGCCAGCAGTGGATTTAAAGGACTAGTAATAAACAATGAGCAGTTCTTC. The rearrangement joins TRBV28 to TRBJ2-1; 7 bases are shared with TRBD2. Per germline, CDR1 MDHEN and CDR2 SYDVKM. This CDR3 is built from 17 residues. The ends lost 5 bases at V and 5 bases at J; junction bases unmatched: 15.

The rearrangement uses TRBV7-8 and TRBJ1-5, with 7 bases that match TRBD1. This CDR3 is 14 amino acids long. Per the germline V gene, CDR1 is SGHVS and CDR2 is FQNEAQ. V trimming: 5 bases; J trimming: 8 bases; junction bases outside the gene matches: 9. CDR3 coding DNA: TGTGCCAGCAGCGAACAGGGGAGGAGGGAGCCCCAGCATTTT. It codes for CASSEQGRREPQHF.

The chain couples TRBV11-1 to TRBJ1-1; no reliable D call. In germline, CDR1 is SGHAT, CDR2 FQDESV (reference sequence). This CDR3 contains 15 residues. V lost 6 bases and J 11 bases, leaving 25 bases between the germline ends. Written as DNA, the CDR3 is TGTGCCAGCAGTCGGCGCATGGGAGAATTTAAAGGGGCTTTCTTT. This gives the protein CASSRRMGEFKGAFF.

This clone was counted between two and nine times. The chain joins TRBV27 to TRBJ1-1; 7 bases fit TRBD1. CDR1 and CDR2 from the germline V gene are MNHEY and SMNVEV (reference sequence). Trimming cost V 5 bases and J 6 bases; bases outside gene matches: 3. This CDR3 is built from 12 residues. Here the CDR3 reads CASSAGTAEAFF. The CDR3 bases are TGTGCCAGCAGTGCAGGGACAGCTGAAGCTTTCTTT.

This clone was found once. This chain joins TRBV6-5 and TRBJ1-6; TRBD1 matches 7 bases. Germline V gene lookup returns CDR1 MNHEY and CDR2 SVGAGI. CDR3 length equals 15 residues. Losses at the gene ends were 2 bases for V and 6 bases for J; bases not matched to a gene: 4. CDR3 amino acids: CASSYRPGGNSPLHF. CDR3 DNA sequence: TGTGCCAGCAGTTACAGGCCAGGGGGTAATTCACCCCTCCACTTT.

The chain recombines TRBV7-9 with TRBJ1-2; 8 nucleotides agree with TRBD1. This CDR3 region has 13 residues. The germline gives CDR1 SEHNR, CDR2 FQNEAQ (reference sequence). Trimming took 1 base from V and 5 from J; bases not matched to a gene: 0. The CDR3 region has the DNA TGTGCCAGCAGCTTAGGGACAGGGTATGGCTACACCTTC. Its protein is CASSLGTGYGYTF. Using reference TRBV7-9 and TRBJ1-2 for the parts outside the CDR3, the full variable domain is DTGVSQNPRHKITKRGQNVTFRCDPISEHNRLYWYRQTLGQGPEFLTYFQNEAQLEKSRLLSDRFSAERPKGSFSTLEIQRTEQGDSAMYLCASSLGTGYGYTFGSGTRLTVV.

This rearrangement joins TRBV6-9 to TRBJ1-6; 7 bases are shared with TRBD1. With V trimmed by 6 bases and J by 11 bases, 19 bases remained unmatched. CDR3 length: 17 residues. The germline V gene encodes CDR1 MNHGY and CDR2 SVAAGI. In DNA form, the CDR3 reads TGTGCCAGCAGATTCGACAGGGAAATCGCGAGTGGGACACCCCTCCACTTT. It codes for CASRFDREIASGTPLHF.

The chain combines TRBV30 with TRBJ1-3; 7 bases are a match to TRBD1. Unmatched junction bases numbered 7, after V lost 2 bases and J lost 0 bases. This CDR3 has 16 residues. Per the germline V gene, CDR1 is GTSNPN and CDR2 is SVGIG (reference sequence). CDR3 sequence (DNA): TGTGCCTGGAGTCTGGGACAGCTGAGCTCTGGAAACACCATATATTTT. Residues: CAWSLGQLSSGNTIYF.

The chain uses TRBV4-2 and TRBJ1-2, with a weak D call TRBD1 (6 bases). Germline-derived CDR1 and CDR2 are LGHNA and YNFKEQ. V was clipped by 0 bases and J by 4 bases, with 9 bases between them. CDR3 length: 14 residues. The chain's CDR3 is CASSQDVRGYGYTF. The CDR3 coding sequence is TGTGCCAGCAGCCAAGACGTCAGGGGCTATGGCTACACCTTC.

V gene TRBV3-1 (or the pseudogene TRBV3-2) combines with J gene TRBJ2-2; 10 bases line up with TRBD2. CDR1 is LGHDT, CDR2 YNNKEL, per germline (reference sequence). V lost 5 bases to trimming and J lost 4 bases; unmatched junction nucleotides: 7. The CDR3 is 16 residues long. This CDR3 reads CASSRRSSGSTGELFF. CDR3 nucleotides: TGTGCCAGCAGCAGACGATCTAGCGGGAGCACCGGGGAGCTGTTTTTT.

V gene TRBV29-1 combines with J gene TRBJ1-1; TRBD1 is a possible D gene (5 bases). The germline CDR1 and CDR2 sequences are SQVTM and ANQGSEA. The CDR3 loop spans 12 amino acids. DNA of the CDR3: TGCGGTGACAGACTTGGCGCGCGTGAAGCTTTCTTT. This sequence encodes CGDRLGAREAFF.